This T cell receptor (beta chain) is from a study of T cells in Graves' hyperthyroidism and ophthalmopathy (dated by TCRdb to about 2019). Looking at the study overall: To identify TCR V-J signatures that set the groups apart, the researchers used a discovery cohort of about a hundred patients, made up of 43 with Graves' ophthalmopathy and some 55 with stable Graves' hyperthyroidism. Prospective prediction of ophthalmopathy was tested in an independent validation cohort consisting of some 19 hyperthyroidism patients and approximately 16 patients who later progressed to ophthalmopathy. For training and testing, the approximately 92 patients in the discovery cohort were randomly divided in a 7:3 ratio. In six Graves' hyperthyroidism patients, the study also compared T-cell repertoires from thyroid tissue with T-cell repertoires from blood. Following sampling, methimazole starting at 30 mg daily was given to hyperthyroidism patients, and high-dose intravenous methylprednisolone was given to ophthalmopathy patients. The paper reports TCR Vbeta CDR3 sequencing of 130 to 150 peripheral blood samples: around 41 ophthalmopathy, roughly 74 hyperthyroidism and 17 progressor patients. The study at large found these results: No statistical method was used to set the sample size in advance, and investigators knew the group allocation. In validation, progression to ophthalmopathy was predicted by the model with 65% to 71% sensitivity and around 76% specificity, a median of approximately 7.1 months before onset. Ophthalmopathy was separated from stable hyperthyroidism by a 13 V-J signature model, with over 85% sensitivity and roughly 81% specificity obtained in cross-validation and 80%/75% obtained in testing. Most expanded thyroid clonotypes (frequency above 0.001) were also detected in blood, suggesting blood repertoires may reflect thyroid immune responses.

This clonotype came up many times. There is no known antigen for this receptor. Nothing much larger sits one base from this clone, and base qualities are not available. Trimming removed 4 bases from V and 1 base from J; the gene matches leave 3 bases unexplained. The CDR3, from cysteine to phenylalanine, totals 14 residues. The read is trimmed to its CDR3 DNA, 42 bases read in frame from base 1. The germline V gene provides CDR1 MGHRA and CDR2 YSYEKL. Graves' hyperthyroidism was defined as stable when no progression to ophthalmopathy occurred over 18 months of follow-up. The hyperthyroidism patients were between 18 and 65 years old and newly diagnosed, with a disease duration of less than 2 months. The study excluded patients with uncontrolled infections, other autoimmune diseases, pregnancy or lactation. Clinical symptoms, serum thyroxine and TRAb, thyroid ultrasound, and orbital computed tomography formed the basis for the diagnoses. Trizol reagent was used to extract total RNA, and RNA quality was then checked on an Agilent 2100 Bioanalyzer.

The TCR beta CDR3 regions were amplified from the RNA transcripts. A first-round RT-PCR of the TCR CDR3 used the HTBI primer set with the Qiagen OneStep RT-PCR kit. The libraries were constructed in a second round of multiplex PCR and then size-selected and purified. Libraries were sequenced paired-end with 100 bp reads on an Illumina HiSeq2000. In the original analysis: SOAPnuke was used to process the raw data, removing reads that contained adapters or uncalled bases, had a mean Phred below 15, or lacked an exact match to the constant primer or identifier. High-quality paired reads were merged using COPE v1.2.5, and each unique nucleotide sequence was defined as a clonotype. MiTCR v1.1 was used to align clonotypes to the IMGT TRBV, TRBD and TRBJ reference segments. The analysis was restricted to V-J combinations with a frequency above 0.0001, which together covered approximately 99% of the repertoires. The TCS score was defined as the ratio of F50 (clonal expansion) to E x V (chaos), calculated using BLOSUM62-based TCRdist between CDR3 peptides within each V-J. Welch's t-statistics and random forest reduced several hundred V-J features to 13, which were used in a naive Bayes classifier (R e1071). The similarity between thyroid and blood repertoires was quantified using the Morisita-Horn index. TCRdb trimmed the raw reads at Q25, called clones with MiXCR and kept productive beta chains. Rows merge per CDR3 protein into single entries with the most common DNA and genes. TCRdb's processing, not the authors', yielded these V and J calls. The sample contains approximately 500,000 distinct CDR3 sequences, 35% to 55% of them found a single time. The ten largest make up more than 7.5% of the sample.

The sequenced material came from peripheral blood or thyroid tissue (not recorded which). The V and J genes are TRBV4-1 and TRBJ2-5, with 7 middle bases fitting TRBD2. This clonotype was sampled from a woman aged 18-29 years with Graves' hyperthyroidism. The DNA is TGCGCCAGCAGCCGGGGGAGGGGCCAAGAGACCCAGTACTTC. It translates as CASSRGRGQETQYF.